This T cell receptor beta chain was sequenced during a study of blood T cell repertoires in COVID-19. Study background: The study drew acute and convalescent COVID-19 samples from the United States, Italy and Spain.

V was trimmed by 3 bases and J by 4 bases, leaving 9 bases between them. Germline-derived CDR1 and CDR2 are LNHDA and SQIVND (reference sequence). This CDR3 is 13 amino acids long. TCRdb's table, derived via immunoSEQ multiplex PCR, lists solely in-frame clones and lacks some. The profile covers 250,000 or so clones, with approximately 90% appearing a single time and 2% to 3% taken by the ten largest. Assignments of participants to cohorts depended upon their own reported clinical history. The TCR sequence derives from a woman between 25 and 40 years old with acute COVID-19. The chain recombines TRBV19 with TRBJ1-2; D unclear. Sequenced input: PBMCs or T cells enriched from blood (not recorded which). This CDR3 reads CASSIASFYGYTF. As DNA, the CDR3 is TGTGCCAGTAGTATCGCCAGTTTCTATGGCTACACCTTC.